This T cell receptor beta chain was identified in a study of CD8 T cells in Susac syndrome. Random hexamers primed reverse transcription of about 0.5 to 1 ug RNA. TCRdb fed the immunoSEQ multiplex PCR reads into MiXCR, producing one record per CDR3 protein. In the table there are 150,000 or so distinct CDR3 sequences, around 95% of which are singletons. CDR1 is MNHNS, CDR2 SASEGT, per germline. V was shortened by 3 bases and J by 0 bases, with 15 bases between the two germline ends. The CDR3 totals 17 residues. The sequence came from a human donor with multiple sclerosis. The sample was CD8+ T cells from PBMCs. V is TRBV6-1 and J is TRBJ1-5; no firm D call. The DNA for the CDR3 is TGTGCCAGCAGTGACCAGTACGTGAGGAATAGCAATCAGCCCCAGCATTTT. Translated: CASSDQYVRNSNQPQHF.